This TCR beta chain was observed in a study of early T cells in non-severe SARS-CoV-2 infection (dated by TCRdb to the early 2020s). Regarding the research as a whole: Bulk RNA from unsorted whole blood was used for TCR sequencing, so alpha and beta chains could not be paired. The paper as a whole reports these results and caveats: VDJdb matching was skewed toward anti-spike CD8 responses, so virus-specific expansions were likely underestimated and private and CD4 specificities were missed.

The study was a case-control design nested within a healthcare worker cohort in London, UK, with weekly nasopharyngeal swab PCR tests and blood sampling. Healthcare workers were recruited during the week of the UK lockdown, between 23 and 31 March 2020, and followed weekly for up to 16 weeks. Library preparation used 5' RACE. The sample was run on a NextSeq 500. Unique molecular identifiers were attached to individual cDNA molecules in the TCR library protocol so that sequencing error and PCR bias could be corrected. Sequencing covered both TCR alpha and beta chains, and within each sample the abundances of alpha and beta sequences were tightly co-correlated. The paper's data handling went like this. Decombinator V4 was used to perform V gene, J gene and CDR3 annotation of TCR sequences. Expanded TCRs were defined as changing significantly between any two time points under a Poisson model with p below 0.0001. TCR abundances were normalised to the total number of TCRs sequenced in each sample and reported as counts per million. MAIT TCRs were defined by TRAV1-2 paired with TRAJ12, TRAJ20 or TRAJ33, and iNKT TCRs by TRAV10 paired with TRAJ18. VDJdb, accessed 1 November 2021, was searched for CMV, EBV and SARS-CoV-2 annotated TCRs, with TCRs annotated for multiple antigens excluded. TCRdb took the public reads, trimmed them with fastp at Q25, ran MiXCR for clone calling and kept in-frame beta chains. Entries that share a CDR3 protein sequence are merged under the most common genes and DNA. The V and J calls, along with clone size, are taken from TCRdb and not from the paper's own processing. A total of more than 70,000 distinct CDR3 sequences appear in this sample, roughly an eighth of them only once. Of the sample, over 6% falls within the top ten clones.

Details on this clonotype: Its antigen specificity is not known. It has no much larger one-base neighbor in the sample; base qualities were not kept.

Taken from cysteine to phenylalanine, the CDR3 has 13 residues. Left in the record is the CDR3 DNA by itself, 39 bases read in frame from the first base. CDR1 SNHLY and CDR2 FYNNEI are derived from the germline V gene. Cut back by 4 bases and 7 bases, the V and J ends lie 11 bases apart. The sequenced sample was whole blood. This clonotype was sampled from an adult who was a healthcare worker with PCR-confirmed SARS-CoV-2 infection or an uninfected control (not recorded which). This chain is built from TRBV2 and TRBJ2-1; matching of 6 bases hints at TRBD2 as the D gene. The bases read TGTGCCAGCAGTGGGGACTTATTAAATGAGCAGTTCTTC. It is translated as CASSGDLLNEQFF.